This T cell receptor beta chain was retrieved from a study of response to subunit inactivated influenza vaccine. There are 16 residues in the CDR3. Deletions cut 0 bases from V and 0 bases from J, with 6 bases between. Per germline, CDR1 LGHNA and CDR2 YSLEER. Notes on the study in general: Each seasonal influenza vaccination, the authors suggested, recruits few new T cells.

For this clonotype: Its target is unknown.

TCRdb re-called the RT-PCR reads with MiXCR, one entry per CDR3 protein. The repertoire holds 600,000 to 700,000 distinct CDR3 sequences, approximately 15% seen once, with roughly 7.2% in the top ten. The chain is built from TRBV4-3 and TRBJ1-6; D perhaps matches TRBD1 (6 bases). The sample here was PBMCs from blood, taken 14 to 15 days before vaccination. The receptor was derived from a man aged 45-65 years who received an inactivated influenza vaccine. The CDR3 DNA sequence: TGCGCCAGCAGCCAAGAAGGGGGCTCCTATAATTCACCCCTCCACTTT. It codes for CASSQEGGSYNSPLHF.